Below, 3 T cell receptor beta chains from the same sample are listed, as sequenced in a study of cytomegalovirus exposure and HLA in healthy donors. PCR was performed using 60 Vbeta and 13 Jbeta primers. Profiled with immunoSEQ multiplex PCR; TCRdb holds only in-frame clones, not every one. The data hold about 140,000 clones, with roughly 77% observed a single time. The sample was PBMCs. Receptors were obtained from a man aged 25-40 years in good health and CMV-seronegative.

The CDR3 reads CASSGASGTYEQYF. CDR3 in DNA: TGCGCCAGCAGCGGGGCTAGCGGTACCTACGAGCAGTACTTC. This chain uses TRBV10-1 with TRBJ2-5; 7 bases match TRBD2. The tail of the sequence fits TRBJ2-7 better, so the J call may be wrong. Looked up from germline, CDR1 is WNHNN and CDR2 is SYGVQD (reference sequence). The CDR3 contains 14 residues.

V is TRBV6-4 and J is TRBJ2-1, with D tentatively TRBD2 (5 bases). Germline V gene sequence: CDR1 MRHNA, CDR2 SNTAGT. The CDR3 spans 15 residues. Trimming shortened V by 4 bases and J by 1 base, and 11 bases separated the two germline ends. CDR3 residues: CASSARGTSYNEQFF. The CDR3 DNA reads TGTGCCAGCAGTGCCCGGGGAACATCCTACAATGAGCAGTTCTTC.

The CDR3 nucleotides read TGCGCCAGCAGCTTGGGCCCTGGACAGTTTGGGGAGACCCAGTACTTC. Amino acid sequence: CASSLGPGQFGETQYF. The genes are TRBV5-1 and TRBJ2-5; D might be TRBD1 (6 bases). Deletions cut 0 bases from V and 5 bases from J, with 17 bases between. The length of the CDR3 is 16 residues. Germline lookup yields CDR1 SGHRS and CDR2 YFSETQ.